This T cell receptor beta chain was documented in a study of T cell clones after liver transplantation. About the research overall: Liver transplant recipients had immunosuppression withdrawal attempted within 2 years. Samples came pre-transplant, pre-randomization before withdrawal, and post-randomization after withdrawal ended.

Concerning this clone itself: Its antigen is as yet unknown.

Trimming cost V 0 bases and J 1 base, with 7 bases left between them. The CDR3 consists of 14 residues. Germline CDR1 SGHVS, CDR2 FQNEAQ. Profiled with immunoSEQ multiplex PCR; TCRdb holds only in-frame clones, not every one. The table lists tens of thousands of clones, around four fifths of them singletons. Study observations and caveats: The donor-reactive repertoire was only partly measurable in a couple of subjects, lacking donor cells.

The specimen comprised CD4+ T cells from blood, sampled 45 to 46 months after liver transplant. This sequence joins TRBV7-8 and TRBJ2-7; D remains unclear. This clonotype was sampled from a human patient who received a liver transplant. Some T cells here may be from the graft donor. Here the CDR3 DNA reads TGTGCCAGCAGCTTAGCTGTCCAATCCTACGAGCAGTACTTC. Translated: CASSLAVQSYEQYF.